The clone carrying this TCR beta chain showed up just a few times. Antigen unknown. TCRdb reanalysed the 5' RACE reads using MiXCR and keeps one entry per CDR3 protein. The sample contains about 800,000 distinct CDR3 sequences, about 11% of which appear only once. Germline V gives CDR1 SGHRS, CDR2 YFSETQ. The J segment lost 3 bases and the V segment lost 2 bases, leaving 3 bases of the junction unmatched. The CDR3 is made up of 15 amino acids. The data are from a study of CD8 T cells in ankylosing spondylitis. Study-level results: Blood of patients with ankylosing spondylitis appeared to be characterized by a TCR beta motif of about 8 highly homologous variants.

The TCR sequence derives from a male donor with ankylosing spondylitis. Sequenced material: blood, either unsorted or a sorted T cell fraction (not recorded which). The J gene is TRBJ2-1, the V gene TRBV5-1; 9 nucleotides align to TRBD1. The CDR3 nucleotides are TGCGCCAGCAGCTTCGGGACAGGGAGCTACAATGAGCAGTTCTTC. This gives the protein CASSFGTGSYNEQFF.